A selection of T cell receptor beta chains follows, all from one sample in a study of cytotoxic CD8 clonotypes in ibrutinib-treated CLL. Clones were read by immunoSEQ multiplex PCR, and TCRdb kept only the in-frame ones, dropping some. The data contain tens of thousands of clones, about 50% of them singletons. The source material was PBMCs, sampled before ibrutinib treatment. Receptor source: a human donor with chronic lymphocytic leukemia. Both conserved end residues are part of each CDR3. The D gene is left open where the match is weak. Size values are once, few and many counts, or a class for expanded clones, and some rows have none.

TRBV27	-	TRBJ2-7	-	CASKGSEQYF	TGTGCCAGCAAGGGCTCCGAGCAGTACTTC
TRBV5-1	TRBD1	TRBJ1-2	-	CASSSTDRSDYGYTF	TGCGCCAGCAGCTCCACGGACAGGTCCGACTATGGCTACACCTTC
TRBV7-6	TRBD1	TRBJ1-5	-	CASSLDQGGDQPQHF	TGTGCCAGCAGCTTAGATCAGGGGGGTGATCAGCCCCAGCATTTT
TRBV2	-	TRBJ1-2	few	CASSEDGANYGYTF	TGTGCCAGCAGTGAGGACGGAGCTAACTATGGCTACACCTTC
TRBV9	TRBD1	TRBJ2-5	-	CASSRTGAETQYF	TGTGCCAGCAGCAGGACAGGGGCAGAGACCCAGTACTTC
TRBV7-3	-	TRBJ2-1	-	CASSSGTGGGYNEQFF	TGTGCCAGCAGCTCCGGCACAGGAGGGGGATACAATGAGCAGTTCTTC
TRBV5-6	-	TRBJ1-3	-	CASSLADSGNTIYF	TGTGCCAGCAGCTTGGCGGACTCTGGAAACACCATATATTTT
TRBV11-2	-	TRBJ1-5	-	CASSVGVKEPQHF	TGTGCCAGCAGCGTCGGGGTTAAGGAGCCCCAGCATTTT
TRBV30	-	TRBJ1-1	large	CACCNRNQLFHEAFF	TGTGCCTGCTGTAATAGAAACCAGTTATTTCATGAAGCTTTCTTT
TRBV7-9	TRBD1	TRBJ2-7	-	CASSSTGAYEQYF	TGTGCCAGCAGCTCAACAGGGGCCTACGAGCAGTACTTC
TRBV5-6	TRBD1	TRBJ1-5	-	CASSLGQVSNQPQHF	TGTGCCAGCAGCTTAGGACAGGTTAGCAATCAGCCCCAGCATTTT
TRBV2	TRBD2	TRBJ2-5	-	CASMGPAGETQYF	TGTGCCAGCATGGGACCAGCGGGGGAGACCCAGTACTTC
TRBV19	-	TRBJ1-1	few	CASSALYPGLAEAFF	TGTGCCAGTAGTGCACTTTATCCGGGACTCGCTGAAGCTTTCTTT
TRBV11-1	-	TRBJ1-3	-	CASSSSTGAGNTIYF	TGTGCCAGCAGCAGCTCGACAGGCGCTGGAAACACCATATATTTT
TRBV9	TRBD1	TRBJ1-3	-	CASSRGQGVYF	TGTGCCAGCAGCCGCGGACAGGGCGTATATTTT
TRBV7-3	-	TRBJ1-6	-	CASSLIYNSPLHF	TGTGCCAGCAGCTTAATCTATAATTCACCCCTCCACTTT
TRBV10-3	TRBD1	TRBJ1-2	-	CAIGTDGYTF	TGTGCCATTGGGACAGATGGCTACACCTTC
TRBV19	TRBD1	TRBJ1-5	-	CASNPWGAPGQGPRRGNQPQHF	TGTGCCAGTAATCCCTGGGGGGCACCGGGACAGGGGCCGAGGAGGGGCAATCAGCCCCAGCATTTT
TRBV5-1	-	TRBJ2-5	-	CASSLDGRSQETQYF	TGCGCCAGCAGCTTGGACGGACGGAGCCAAGAGACCCAGTACTTC